This passage covers 8 T cell receptor beta chains from one sample sequenced in a study of blood T cell repertoires in COVID-19. Sequencing used immunoSEQ multiplex PCR; TCRdb keeps in-frame clones, though not all of them. The sample holds over 130,000 clones, around 83% seen once. The specimen was peripheral blood. These receptors originate from a woman older than 75 with acute or convalescent COVID-19.

This clone has a handful of counts. The genes are TRBV28 and TRBJ1-5; TRBD1 matches 8 bases. The CDR3 length is 14 residues. Germline loops: CDR1 MDHEN, CDR2 SYDVKM. V trimming: 5 bases; J trimming: 5 bases; junction bases outside the gene matches: 5. The CDR3 reads CASSGGRGHQPQHF. As DNA, the CDR3 is TGTGCCAGCAGTGGAGGCAGGGGGCATCAGCCCCAGCATTTT.

CDR3 amino acids: CASAGALGYNEQFF. CDR3 nucleotide sequence: TGTGCCAGCGCGGGGGCCCTAGGTTACAATGAGCAGTTCTTC. This chain connects TRBV6-5 to TRBJ2-1; D is possibly TRBD2 (7 bases). Between the trimmed V and J ends, which lost 8 bases and 4 bases, there was a span of 15 bases. This CDR3 is built from 14 residues. Germline V CDR1 and CDR2: MNHEY, SVGAGI.

The chain couples TRBV5-6 to TRBJ2-6; D gene ambiguous. V shed 6 bases and J shed 0 bases, with 16 bases lying between them. In germline, CDR1 is SGHDT, CDR2 YYEEEE. This CDR3 comprises 17 residues. The CDR3 loop reads CASTSRFEYSGANVLTF. The CDR3 DNA is TGTGCCAGCACCTCGAGGTTTGAATACTCTGGGGCCAACGTCCTGACTTTC.

This chain connects TRBV29-1 to TRBJ1-3; no clear D gene. The V gene lost 5 bases and the J gene lost 0 bases, with 11 bases spanning the gap. The CDR3 consists of 14 residues. CDR1 SQVTM and CDR2 ANQGSEA come from the germline V gene. CDR3 region: CSVLTPDSGNTIYF. In nucleotides, the CDR3 is TGCAGCGTTTTAACACCCGACTCTGGAAACACCATATATTTT.

This clone occurred once. The chain couples TRBV6-5 to TRBJ1-1; D call uncertain. The CDR3 extends over 13 amino acids. The germline CDR1 and CDR2 sequences are MNHEY and SVGAGI. Trimming took off 1 base at V and 11 bases at J, with 14 bases between the two ends. The CDR3 loop is CASSYFGAGEAFF. CDR3 in DNA: TGTGCCAGCAGTTACTTTGGAGCGGGCGAGGCTTTCTTT.

The rearrangement links TRBV6-5 to TRBJ1-5; 9 nucleotides match TRBD1. Germline CDR1 reads MNHEY; CDR2 reads SVGAGI. The CDR3 is 15 residues long. V was pared by 4 bases and J by 2 bases, with 3 bases of the junction left unmatched. CDR3 protein: CASSWRQGGNQPQHF. The CDR3 bases are TGTGCCAGCAGTTGGCGACAGGGGGGCAATCAGCCCCAGCATTTT.

This chain connects TRBV6-2 or TRBV6-3 to TRBJ1-5; 7 bases are shared with TRBD1. CDR1 MNHEY and CDR2 SVGEGT come from the germline V gene. J gave up 9 bases and V 3 bases, and 8 bases lay outside the gene matches. The CDR3 consists of 14 residues. The DNA for the CDR3 is TGTGCCAGCAGTTATGTTCCAGGGGGGCCGCCCCAGCATTTT. It is translated as CASSYVPGGPPQHF.

This sequence joins TRBV7-6 and TRBJ1-2; D gene unclear. The V end was cut by 5 bases, the J end by 6 bases, with 16 bases between. CDR1 and CDR2 (germline): SGHVS, FNYEAQ. The CDR3 sequence is 14 residues long. The chain's CDR3 is CASSPSYGSHGYTF. The CDR3 DNA reads TGTGCCAGCAGCCCCAGTTACGGGTCCCATGGCTACACCTTC.